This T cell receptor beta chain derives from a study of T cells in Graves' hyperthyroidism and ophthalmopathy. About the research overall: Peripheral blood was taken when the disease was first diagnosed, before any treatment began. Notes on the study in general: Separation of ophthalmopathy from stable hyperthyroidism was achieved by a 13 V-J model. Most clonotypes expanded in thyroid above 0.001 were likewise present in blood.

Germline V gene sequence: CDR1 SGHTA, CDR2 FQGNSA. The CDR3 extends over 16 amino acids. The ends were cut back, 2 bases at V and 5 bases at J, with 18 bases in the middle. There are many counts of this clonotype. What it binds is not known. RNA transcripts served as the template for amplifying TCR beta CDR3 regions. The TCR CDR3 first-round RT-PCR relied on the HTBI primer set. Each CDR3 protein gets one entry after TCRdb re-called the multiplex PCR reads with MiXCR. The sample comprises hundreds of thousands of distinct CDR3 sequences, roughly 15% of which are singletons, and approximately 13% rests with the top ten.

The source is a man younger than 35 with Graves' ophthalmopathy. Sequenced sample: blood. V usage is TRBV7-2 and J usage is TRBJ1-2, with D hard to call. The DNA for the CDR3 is TGTGCCAGCAGCTTAACCCCCTCGGGAGAAGTGTATGGCTACACCTTC. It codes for CASSLTPSGEVYGYTF. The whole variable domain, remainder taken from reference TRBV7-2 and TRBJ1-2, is GAGVSQSPSNKVTEKGKDVELRCDPISGHTALYWYRQSLGQGLEFLIYFQGNSAPDKSGLPSDRFSAERTGGSVSTLTIQRTQQEDSAVYLCASSLTPSGEVYGYTFGSGTRLTVV.